Listed here are 20 T cell receptor beta chains from one sample, sequenced in a study of T cell responses to AZD1222 COVID-19 vaccine. Libraries were prepared by immunoSEQ multiplex PCR; TCRdb keeps only in-frame clonotypes and omits some of them. The sample carries 100,000 to 120,000 clones, about 90% recorded once. The starting material was peripheral blood, obtained 28 days after the second AZD1222 dose. These receptors all stem from an adult who received the AZD1222 COVID-19 vaccine.

The rearrangement joins TRBV7-2 to TRBJ2-7; D gene unclear. The V and J ends lost 4 bases and 6 bases respectively, with 19 bases between them. Germline assignment: CDR1 SGHTA and CDR2 FQGNSA. CDR3 size: 15 residues. Here the CDR3 reads CASSSQGTGLGEQYF. CDR3 in DNA: TGTGCCAGCAGCTCCCAAGGTACCGGCCTAGGCGAGCAGTACTTC. Using reference TRBV7-2 and TRBJ2-7 for the parts outside the CDR3, the full variable domain is GAGVSQSPSNKVTEKGKDVELRCDPISGHTALYWYRQSLGQGLEFLIYFQGNSAPDKSGLPSDRFSAERTGGSVSTLTIQRTQQEDSAVYLCASSSQGTGLGEQYFGPGTRLTVT.

The rearrangement links TRBV19 to TRBJ1-5, with 7 bases aligning to TRBD1. This CDR3 is built from 16 residues. J lost 2 bases, V lost 5 bases, and 9 bases had no gene match. CDR1 is LNHDA and CDR2 is SQIVND in the germline V gene (reference sequence). The CDR3 sequence: CASSPPDRDGNQPQHF. Here the CDR3 DNA reads TGTGCCAGTAGTCCTCCCGACAGGGATGGCAATCAGCCCCAGCATTTT. The full variable domain, completed using reference TRBV19 and TRBJ1-5, is DGGITQSPKYLFRKEGQNVTLSCEQNLNHDAMYWYRQDPGQGLRLIYYSQIVNDFQKGDIAEGYSVSREKKESFPLTVTSAQKNPTAFYLCASSPPDRDGNQPQHFGDGTRLSIL.

The J gene is TRBJ2-1, the V gene TRBV7-8, with D maybe TRBD2 (6 bases). The CDR3 is made up of 17 amino acids. CDR1 and CDR2 (germline): SGHVS, FQNEAQ. V lost 5 bases to trimming and J lost 5 bases, with 22 bases between them. This chain's CDR3 is CASSPPPGRGRNNEQFF. CDR3 bases: TGTGCCAGCAGCCCGCCCCCGGGACGGGGGAGAAACAATGAGCAGTTCTTC.

The chain links TRBV27 to TRBJ2-1; 13 nucleotides align to TRBD2. Trimming took 0 bases from V and 6 from J; bases not matched to a gene: 2. Germline CDR1 and CDR2: MNHEY and SMNVEV (reference sequence). The CDR3 sequence is 16 residues long. CDR3 amino acids: CASSLSRTSGSNEQFF. As DNA, the CDR3 is TGTGCCAGCAGTTTATCCCGGACTAGCGGGAGCAATGAGCAGTTCTTC.

V and J are TRBV6-5 and TRBJ1-4, with TRBD1 matching 12 bases. J lost 3 bases, V lost 6 bases, and 2 bases had no gene match. In germline, CDR1 is MNHEY, CDR2 SVGAGI. The CDR3 sequence is 15 residues long. The DNA of the CDR3 is TGTGCCAGCAGGGGACAGGGGGCTTCTAATGAAAAACTGTTTTTT. Protein product: CASRGQGASNEKLFF.

The J gene is TRBJ2-6, the V gene TRBV2; possible D gene TRBD1, 5 bases. V lost 6 bases and J 1 base, leaving 16 bases between the germline ends. This CDR3 spans 17 amino acids. Germline V gene data show CDR1 as SNHLY and CDR2 as FYNNEI. The CDR3 DNA reads TGTGCCAGCAGAGGAAGGGGAAGGTTTTCTGGGGCCAACGTCCTGACTTTC. It codes for CASRGRGRFSGANVLTF.

V usage is TRBV19 and J usage is TRBJ2-2; D possibly corresponds to TRBD1 (5 bases). Trimming pared 7 bases from V and 6 bases from J, leaving 15 bases between. CDR1 is LNHDA and CDR2 is SQIVND in the germline V gene (reference sequence). CDR3 length: 14 residues. This chain's CDR3 is CASTGRDWSGELFF. The CDR3 nucleotides read TGTGCCAGTACGGGCAGGGATTGGTCCGGGGAGCTGTTTTTT.

The chain has TRBV7-2 and TRBJ2-3; no firm D call. Germline loops: CDR1 SGHTA, CDR2 FQGNSA. The CDR3 runs to 11 residues. V dropped 1 base and J dropped 7 bases, with 3 bases sitting between them. CDR3 sequence: CASSLDNTQYF. The DNA of the CDR3 is TGTGCCAGCAGCTTAGATAATACGCAGTATTTT.

The chain uses TRBV6-5 and TRBJ2-7; D remains unclear. V was clipped by 5 bases and J by 0 bases, with 8 bases between them. CDR1 is MNHEY and CDR2 is SVGAGI in the germline V gene. The CDR3 runs to 13 residues. In nucleotides, the CDR3 is TGTGCCAGCAGTCACCCGGTCTCCTACGAGCAGTACTTC. As protein: CASSHPVSYEQYF.

The chain combines TRBV19 with TRBJ2-1; 10 bases agree with TRBD2. The length of the CDR3 is 14 residues. V shed 3 bases and J 9 bases; nucleotides not matched to a gene: 5. Looked up from germline, CDR1 is LNHDA and CDR2 is SQIVND (reference sequence). This CDR3 reads CASSIRGLASEQFF. The CDR3 DNA follows: TGTGCCAGTAGTATTCGGGGACTAGCGTCTGAGCAGTTCTTC.

The rearrangement uses TRBV29-1 and TRBJ1-2; a weak D match, TRBD1 (5 bases). Deletions cut 2 bases from V and 5 bases from J, with 12 bases between. This CDR3 has 13 residues. The germline gives CDR1 SQVTM, CDR2 ANQGSEA. CDR3 nucleotide sequence: TGCAGCGTTGAATCCCCAGACAGATATGGCTACACCTTC. This codes for CSVESPDRYGYTF.

CDR3 DNA: TGTGCCAGCAGTACCCAGGGGGCAGGCTATGGCTACACCTTC. Protein sequence: CASSTQGAGYGYTF. The genes are TRBV27 and TRBJ1-2, with TRBD1 matching over 8 bases. The CDR3 is 14 amino acids. The trim removed 5 bases at V and 4 bases at J, leaving 6 bases unmatched. Germline V gives CDR1 MNHEY, CDR2 SMNVEV (reference sequence).

The rearrangement links TRBV12-5 to TRBJ2-1; D uncertain. V lost 0 bases and J 3 bases, leaving 3 bases between the germline ends. The length of the CDR3 is 13 residues. Germline assignment: CDR1 LGHNT and CDR2 FRNRAP. The CDR3 is CASGLVLYNEQFF. CDR3 nucleotides: TGTGCTAGTGGTTTGGTCCTCTACAATGAGCAGTTCTTC. The full variable domain, completed using reference TRBV12-5 and TRBJ2-1, is DARVTQTPRHKVTEMGQEVTMRCQPILGHNTVFWYRQTMMQGLELLAYFRNRAPLDDSGMPKDRFSAEMPDATLATLKIQPSEPRDSAVYFCASGLVLYNEQFFGPGTRLTVL.

This chain uses TRBV7-9 with TRBJ2-3; D is unresolved. The germline V and J ends were trimmed by 2 bases and 10 bases, with 7 bases remaining between them. The CDR3 sequence is 11 residues long. Germline V gene data show CDR1 as SEHNR and CDR2 as FQNEAQ (reference sequence). CDR3 DNA: TGTGCCAGCAGCTTAAGTGGACCGCAGTATTTT. This encodes CASSLSGPQYF. Full variable domain (missing parts from reference TRBV7-9 and TRBJ2-3): DTGVSQNPRHKITKRGQNVTFRCDPISEHNRLYWYRQTLGQGPEFLTYFQNEAQLEKSRLLSDRFSAERPKGSFSTLEIQRTEQGDSAMYLCASSLSGPQYFGPGTRLTVL.

This chain links TRBV27 with TRBJ1-2, with D unclear. V gave up 2 bases and J gave up 4 bases, with 11 bases separating them. The germline CDR1 and CDR2 sequences are MNHEY and SMNVEV (reference sequence). This CDR3 comprises 14 residues. The CDR3 reads CASSLDGTFYGYTF. The DNA for the CDR3 is TGTGCCAGCAGTTTAGACGGAACCTTCTATGGCTACACCTTC.

The rearrangement uses TRBV5-1 and TRBJ2-3; a weak D match, TRBD1 (6 bases). Germline assignment: CDR1 SGHRS and CDR2 YFSETQ. This CDR3 region has 14 residues. V was shortened by 0 bases and J by 2 bases, with 7 bases between the two germline ends. In DNA, the CDR3 is TGCGCCAGCAGCTTGGGACAGGACACAGATACGCAGTATTTT. It encodes CASSLGQDTDTQYF.

The rearrangement links TRBV5-1 to TRBJ2-5, with 8 bases identical to TRBD2. Germline loops: CDR1 SGHRS, CDR2 YFSETQ. V gave up 0 bases and J gave up 7 bases; unmatched junction bases: 8. CDR3 length equals 15 residues. DNA for the CDR3: TGCGCCAGCAGCTTGGAAAGCGGGAGTCAGATGACCCAGTACTTC. Its translation is CASSLESGSQMTQYF.

This clone has just one count. This CDR3 reads CASSPLGVGSETQYF. The CDR3 region has the DNA TGTGCCAGCAGCCCGTTAGGGGTAGGGAGCGAGACCCAGTACTTC. The chain couples TRBV6-2 or TRBV6-3 to TRBJ2-5, with D perhaps given as TRBD1 or TRBD2 (5 bases each). CDR1 MNHEY and CDR2 SVGEGT come from the germline V gene. The length of the CDR3 is 15 residues. Between the trimmed V and J ends, which lost 6 bases and 5 bases, there was a span of 19 bases.

This sequence joins TRBV29-1 and TRBJ1-3; weak D call: TRBD1 (5 bases). There are 14 residues in the CDR3. CDR1 and CDR2 from the germline V gene are SQVTM and ANQGSEA. Trimming left V 6 bases short and J 4 bases short, with 16 bases between. CDR3 sequence: CSVRDPGSGNTIYF. In DNA form, the CDR3 reads TGCAGCGTAAGGGACCCTGGGTCGGGAAACACCATATATTTT.

The chain has TRBV3-1 (or the pseudogene TRBV3-2) and TRBJ2-4; D assignment may be TRBD1 or TRBD2 (5 bases each). The germline gives CDR1 LGHDT, CDR2 YNNKEL (reference sequence). This CDR3 is 15 amino acids long. Deletions cut 0 bases from V and 8 bases from J, with 14 bases between. CDR3 nucleotide sequence: TGTGCCAGCAGCCAAGATTATTTGGGGGTAGACATTCAGTACTTC. This codes for CASSQDYLGVDIQYF.